This T cell receptor beta chain appears in the sequencing data of a study of T-cell memory formation after mild COVID-19. Notes on the study in general: There were some responding clones in pre-infection memory, which suggested that cross-reactive memory had joined. CD4+ clones that contracted lay mainly in CM and EM; CD8+ ones lay in EMRA.

TCRdb analysed the 5' RACE reads with MiXCR anew, one entry per CDR3 protein. The table includes approximately 60,000 distinct CDR3 sequences, less than 9.5% detected once. This CDR3 has 14 residues. Trimming left V 3 bases short and J 0 bases short, with 3 bases between. CDR1 is SGHTA and CDR2 is FQGNSA in the germline V gene. This clonotype was seen only a few times. Its target is unknown. Material: PBMCs or a T cell subset sorted from them (not recorded which). The receptor was derived from a man younger than 35 who had mild COVID-19 (a few samples of this study predate the infection). Cell type and time point are not known. The genes are TRBV7-2 and TRBJ2-6; no definite D call. CDR3 in amino acids: CASSLNSGANVLTF. The CDR3 region has the DNA TGTGCCAGCAGCTTGAACTCTGGGGCCAACGTCCTGACTTTC.